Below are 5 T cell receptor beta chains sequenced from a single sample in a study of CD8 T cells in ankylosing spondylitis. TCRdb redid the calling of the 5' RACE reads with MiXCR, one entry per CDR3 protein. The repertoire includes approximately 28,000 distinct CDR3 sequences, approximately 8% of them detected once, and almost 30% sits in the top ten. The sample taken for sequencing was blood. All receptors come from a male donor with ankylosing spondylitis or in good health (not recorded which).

CDR3 region: CASSQRTGTYNEQFF. The CDR3 coding sequence is TGCGCCAGCAGCCAACGGACAGGGACCTACAATGAGCAGTTCTTC. The gene calls are TRBV4-1 and TRBJ2-1; 8 positions match TRBD1. The CDR3 contains 15 residues. CDR1 and CDR2 (germline): MGHRA, YSYEKL. V gave up 2 bases and J gave up 2 bases; unmatched junction bases: 2.

The chain's CDR3 is CASSSWDLDGDSNQPQHF. The CDR3 DNA reads as TGTGCCAGCAGTTCCTGGGATCTGGACGGGGATAGCAATCAGCCCCAGCATTTT. This chain connects TRBV12-3 or TRBV12-4 to TRBJ1-5, with D unresolved. With 4 bases removed from V and 0 bases from J, the gap between germline ends came to 19 bases. This CDR3 contains 18 residues.

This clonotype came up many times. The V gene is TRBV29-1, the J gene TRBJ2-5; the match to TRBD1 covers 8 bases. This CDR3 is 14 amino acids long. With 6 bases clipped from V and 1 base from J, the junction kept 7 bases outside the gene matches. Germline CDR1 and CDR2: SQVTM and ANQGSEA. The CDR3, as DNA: TGCAGCGTGGGAATGGGACAGGCCCAAGAGACCCAGTACTTC. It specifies CSVGMGQAQETQYF.

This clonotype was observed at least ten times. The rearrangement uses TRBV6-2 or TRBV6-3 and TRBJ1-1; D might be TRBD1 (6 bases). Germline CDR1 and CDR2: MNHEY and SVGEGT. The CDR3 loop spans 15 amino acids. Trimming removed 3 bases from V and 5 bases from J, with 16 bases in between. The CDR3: CASSYFQGPGTEAFF. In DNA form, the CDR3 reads TGTGCCAGCAGTTATTTCCAGGGGCCGGGTACTGAAGCTTTCTTT.

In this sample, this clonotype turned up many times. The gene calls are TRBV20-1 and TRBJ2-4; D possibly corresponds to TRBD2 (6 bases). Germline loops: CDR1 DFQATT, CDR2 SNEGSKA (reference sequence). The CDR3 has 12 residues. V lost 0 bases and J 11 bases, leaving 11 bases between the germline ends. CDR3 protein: CSAREGGYVQYF. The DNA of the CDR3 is TGCAGTGCTAGAGAGGGGGGTTACGTTCAGTACTTC.